These T cell receptor beta chains were read from a single sample in a study of cytomegalovirus exposure and HLA in healthy donors. Some clones are missing from TCRdb's copy, which holds only in-frame ones; the method was immunoSEQ multiplex PCR. The sample has 65,000 to 90,000 clones, 82% seen once. Material for sequencing was PBMCs. These receptors were collected from a man in his late teens or twenties in good health and CMV-seronegative. The CDR3 runs from the conserved cysteine through the conserved F or W. Fields, in order: clone size, J gene, D gene, V gene, CDR3 protein, CDR3 DNA. The D gene is left open where the match is weak. Only some rows state a clone size, as once, few, many or a class for expanded clones.

.,TRBJ1-1,.,TRBV6-5,CASSYSGGDRNTEAFF,TGTGCCAGCAGTTACTCAGGAGGAGATAGGAACACTGAAGCTTTCTTT
.,TRBJ1-1,TRBD1,TRBV6-6,CASSHPGQGHTEAFF,TGTGCCAGCAGTCACCCCGGACAGGGCCACACTGAAGCTTTCTTT
.,TRBJ1-2,.,TRBV7-3,CASSPNGGYGYTF,TGTGCCAGCAGCCCTAACGGGGGGTACGGCTACACCTTC
.,TRBJ2-7,.,TRBV7-9,CASTSDEQYF,TGTGCCAGCACCTCGGACGAGCAGTACTTC
.,TRBJ2-1,TRBD1,TRBV4-1,CASSQMVGDSGRSEQFF,TGCGCCAGCAGCCAGATGGTAGGGGACAGTGGTAGGAGTGAGCAGTTCTTC
.,TRBJ2-1,.,TRBV19,CATLLGGEQFF,TGTGCCACCCTCCTGGGGGGTGAGCAGTTCTTC
.,TRBJ2-2,.,TRBV6-4,CASSRGGGTGELFF,TGTGCCAGCAGCCGGGGAGGGGGTACCGGGGAGCTGTTTTTT
once,TRBJ2-7,.,TRBV6-1,CASSSGSTSSYEQYF,TGTGCCAGCAGTTCGGGGTCCACGAGCTCCTACGAGCAGTACTTC
few,TRBJ2-2,TRBD2,TRBV10-3,CAISPSSGASGELFF,TGTGCCATCAGTCCGTCTAGCGGGGCATCGGGGGAGCTGTTTTTT
.,TRBJ2-1,TRBD2,TRBV18,CASSGGGASYNEQFF,TGTGCCAGCTCGGGGGGAGGGGCGTCCTACAATGAGCAGTTCTTC
.,TRBJ2-1,.,TRBV19,CASNSGSDEQFF,TGTGCCAGTAACAGCGGGTCAGACGAGCAGTTCTTC
.,TRBJ2-7,TRBD2,TRBV28,CASKLAGVTEQYF,TGTGCCAGTAAACTAGCGGGAGTTACCGAGCAGTACTTC
.,TRBJ2-5,.,TRBV7-9,CASSLARGGAQETQYF,TGTGCCAGCAGCTTAGCGAGGGGGGGGGCCCAAGAGACCCAGTACTTC
.,TRBJ1-2,.,TRBV7-2,CASSLMQGNNYGYTF,TGTGCCAGCAGCTTAATGCAGGGGAATAACTATGGCTACACCTTC
once,TRBJ1-2,.,TRBV28,CASVEVMGAGDYGYTF,TGTGCCAGCGTTGAAGTTATGGGGGCGGGGGACTATGGCTACACCTTC
.,TRBJ2-7,.,TRBV27,CASSLAGPYEQYF,TGTGCCAGCAGTTTAGCGGGTCCCTACGAGCAGTACTTC
.,TRBJ1-1,TRBD1,TRBV18,CASSLGQGVVNTEAFF,TGTGCCAGCTCACTCGGACAGGGGGTAGTAAACACTGAAGCTTTCTTT
.,TRBJ1-1,TRBD1,TRBV4-2,CASSQTGETEAFF,TGTGCCAGCAGCCAAACAGGGGAAACTGAAGCTTTCTTT
once,TRBJ1-2,TRBD1,TRBV6-5,CASSYRTGGQPGYTF,TGTGCCAGCAGTTACAGGACAGGGGGTCAACCGGGCTACACCTTC
.,TRBJ1-4,.,TRBV7-2,CASSLVTEGKLFF,TGTGCCAGCAGCTTAGTTACGGAGGGCAAACTGTTTTTT
.,TRBJ1-1,.,TRBV10-3,CAISESGGPEAFF,TGTGCCATCAGTGAGTCCGGGGGGCCTGAAGCTTTCTTT
.,TRBJ2-7,.,TRBV5-6,CASSYWAALAEQYF,TGTGCCAGCAGTTATTGGGCAGCTCTAGCCGAGCAGTACTTC
few,TRBJ2-2,.,TRBV7-2,CASSLIQGGTGELFF,TGTGCCAGCAGCTTAATCCAGGGGGGCACCGGGGAGCTGTTTTTT